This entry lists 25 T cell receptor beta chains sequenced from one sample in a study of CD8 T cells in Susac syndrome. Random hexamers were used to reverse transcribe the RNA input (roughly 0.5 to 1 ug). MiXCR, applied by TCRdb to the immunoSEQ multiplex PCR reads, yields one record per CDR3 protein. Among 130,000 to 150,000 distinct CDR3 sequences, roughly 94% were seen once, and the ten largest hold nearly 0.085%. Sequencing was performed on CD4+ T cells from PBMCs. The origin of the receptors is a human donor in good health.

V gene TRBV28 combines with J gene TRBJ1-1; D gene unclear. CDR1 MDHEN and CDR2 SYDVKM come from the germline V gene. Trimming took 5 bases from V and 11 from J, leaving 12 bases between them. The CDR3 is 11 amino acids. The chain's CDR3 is CASSPSRAAFF. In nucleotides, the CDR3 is TGTGCCAGCAGTCCGTCGAGAGCGGCTTTCTTT.

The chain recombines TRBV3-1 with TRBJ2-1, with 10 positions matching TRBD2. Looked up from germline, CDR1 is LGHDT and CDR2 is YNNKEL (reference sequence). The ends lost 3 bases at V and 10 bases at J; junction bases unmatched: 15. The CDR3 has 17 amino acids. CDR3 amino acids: CASSQQGALAGLREQFF. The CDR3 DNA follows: TGTGCCAGCAGCCAGCAAGGAGCACTAGCGGGATTGAGAGAGCAGTTCTTC.

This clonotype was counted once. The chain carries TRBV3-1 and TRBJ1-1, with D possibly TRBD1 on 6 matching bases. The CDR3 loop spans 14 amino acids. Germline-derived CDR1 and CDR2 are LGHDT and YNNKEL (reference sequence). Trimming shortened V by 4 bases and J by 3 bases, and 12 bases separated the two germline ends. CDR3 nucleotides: TGTGCCAGCAGCCCGGATCAGGGGCACACTGAAGCTTTCTTT. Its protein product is CASSPDQGHTEAFF.

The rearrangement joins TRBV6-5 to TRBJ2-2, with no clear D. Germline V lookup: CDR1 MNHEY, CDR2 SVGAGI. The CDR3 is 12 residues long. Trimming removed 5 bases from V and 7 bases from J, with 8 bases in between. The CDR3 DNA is TGTGCCAGCAGTACCAGTATCGGGGAGCTGTTTTTT. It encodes CASSTSIGELFF.

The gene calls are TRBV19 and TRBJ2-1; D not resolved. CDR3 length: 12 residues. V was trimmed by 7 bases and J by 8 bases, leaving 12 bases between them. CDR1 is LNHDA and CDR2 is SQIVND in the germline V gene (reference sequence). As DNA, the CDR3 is TGTGCCAGTACTGACTGGAGTGATGAGCAGTTCTTC. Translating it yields CASTDWSDEQFF. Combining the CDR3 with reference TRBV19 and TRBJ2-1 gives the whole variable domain DGGITQSPKYLFRKEGQNVTLSCEQNLNHDAMYWYRQDPGQGLRLIYYSQIVNDFQKGDIAEGYSVSREKKESFPLTVTSAQKNPTAFYLCASTDWSDEQFFGPGTRLTVL.

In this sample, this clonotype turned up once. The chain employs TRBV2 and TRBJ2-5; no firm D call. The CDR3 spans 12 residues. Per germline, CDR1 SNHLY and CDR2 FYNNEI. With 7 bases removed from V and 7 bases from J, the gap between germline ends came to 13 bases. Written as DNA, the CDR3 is TGTGCCAGCACAGACCTCTGGGGGACCCAGTACTTC. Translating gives CASTDLWGTQYF.

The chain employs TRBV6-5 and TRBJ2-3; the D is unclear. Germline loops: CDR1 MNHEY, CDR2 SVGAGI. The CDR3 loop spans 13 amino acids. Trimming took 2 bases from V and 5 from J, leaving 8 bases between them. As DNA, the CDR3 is TGTGCCAGCAGTTACGCGAACGGAGATACGCAGTATTTT. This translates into CASSYANGDTQYF.

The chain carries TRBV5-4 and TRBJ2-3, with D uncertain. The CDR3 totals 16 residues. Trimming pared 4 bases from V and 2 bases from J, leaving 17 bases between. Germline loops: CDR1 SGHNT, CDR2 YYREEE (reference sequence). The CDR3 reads CASSQDPTEYTDTQYF. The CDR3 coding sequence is TGTGCCAGCAGCCAGGACCCTACGGAATACACAGATACGCAGTATTTT.

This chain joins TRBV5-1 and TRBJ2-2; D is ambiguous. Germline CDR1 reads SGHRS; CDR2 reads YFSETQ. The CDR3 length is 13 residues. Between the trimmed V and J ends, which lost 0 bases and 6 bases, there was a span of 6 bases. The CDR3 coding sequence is TGCGCCAGCAGCTTGGTGGAAGCCGGGGAGCTGTTTTTT. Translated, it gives CASSLVEAGELFF.

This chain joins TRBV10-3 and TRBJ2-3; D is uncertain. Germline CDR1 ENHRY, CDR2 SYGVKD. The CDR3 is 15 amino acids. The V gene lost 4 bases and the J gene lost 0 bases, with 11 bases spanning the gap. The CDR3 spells CAISGSSASTDTQYF. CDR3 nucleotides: TGTGCCATCAGTGGCTCAAGCGCTAGCACAGATACGCAGTATTTT.

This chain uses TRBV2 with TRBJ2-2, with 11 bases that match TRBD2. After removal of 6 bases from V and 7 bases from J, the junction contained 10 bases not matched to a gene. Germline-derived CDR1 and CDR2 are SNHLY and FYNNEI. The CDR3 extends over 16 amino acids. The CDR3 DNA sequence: TGTGCCAGCAGCCGTAGCGGGAGGGCCTCGGGCGGGGAGCTGTTTTTT. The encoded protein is CASSRSGRASGGELFF.

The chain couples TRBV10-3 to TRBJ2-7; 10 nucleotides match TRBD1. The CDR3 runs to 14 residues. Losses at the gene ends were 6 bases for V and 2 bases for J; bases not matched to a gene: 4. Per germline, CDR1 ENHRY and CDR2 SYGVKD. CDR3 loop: CAIRTGTGAYEQYF. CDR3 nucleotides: TGTGCCATCAGGACCGGGACAGGGGCCTACGAGCAGTACTTC.

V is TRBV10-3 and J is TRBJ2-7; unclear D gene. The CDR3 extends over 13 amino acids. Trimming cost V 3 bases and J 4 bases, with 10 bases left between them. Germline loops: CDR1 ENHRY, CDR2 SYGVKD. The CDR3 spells CAISDEVGYEQYF. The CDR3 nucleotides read TGTGCCATCAGTGACGAGGTTGGTTACGAGCAGTACTTC.

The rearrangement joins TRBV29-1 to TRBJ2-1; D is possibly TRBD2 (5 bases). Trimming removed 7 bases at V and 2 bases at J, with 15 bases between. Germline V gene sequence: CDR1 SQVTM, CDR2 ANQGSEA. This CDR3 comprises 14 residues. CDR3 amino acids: CSAAPSGPYNEQFF. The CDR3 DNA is TGCAGCGCCGCCCCCAGCGGTCCCTACAATGAGCAGTTCTTC.

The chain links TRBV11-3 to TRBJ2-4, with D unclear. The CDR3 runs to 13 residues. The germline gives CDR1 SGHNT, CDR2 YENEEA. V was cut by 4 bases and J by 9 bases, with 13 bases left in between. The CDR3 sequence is CASSYTPYGIQYF. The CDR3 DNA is TGTGCCAGCAGCTATACACCTTATGGCATTCAGTACTTC.

The CDR3 protein is CASSLFGGESNTGELFF. The CDR3 DNA reads TGTGCCAGCAGCTTATTCGGGGGCGAATCGAACACCGGGGAGCTGTTTTTT. V usage is TRBV11-3 and J usage is TRBJ2-2; D tentatively fits TRBD1 or TRBD2 (6 bases each). The ends were cut back, 2 bases at V and 0 bases at J, with 13 bases in the middle. The CDR3 totals 17 residues. CDR1 and CDR2 (germline): SGHNT, YENEEA. Variable domain in full (rest from reference TRBV11-3 and TRBJ2-2): EAGVVQSPRYKIIEKKQPVAFWCNPISGHNTLYWYLQNLGQGPELLIRYENEEAVDDSQLPKDRFSAERLKGVDSTLKIQPAELGDSAVYLCASSLFGGESNTGELFFGEGSRLTVL.

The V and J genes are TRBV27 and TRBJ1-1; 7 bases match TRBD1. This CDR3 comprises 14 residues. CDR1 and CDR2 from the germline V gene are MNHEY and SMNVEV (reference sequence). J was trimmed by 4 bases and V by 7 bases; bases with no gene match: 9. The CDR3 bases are TGTGCCAGCACTCGGACAGGATCGGGCACTGAAGCTTTCTTT. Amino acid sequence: CASTRTGSGTEAFF.

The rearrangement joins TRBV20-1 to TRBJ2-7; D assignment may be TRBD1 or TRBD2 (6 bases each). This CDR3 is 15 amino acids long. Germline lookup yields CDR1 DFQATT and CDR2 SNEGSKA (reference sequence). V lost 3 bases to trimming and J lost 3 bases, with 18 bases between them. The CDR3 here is CSARSTQGGLYEQYF. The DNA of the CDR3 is TGCAGTGCTAGGAGCACACAGGGAGGTCTCTACGAGCAGTACTTC.

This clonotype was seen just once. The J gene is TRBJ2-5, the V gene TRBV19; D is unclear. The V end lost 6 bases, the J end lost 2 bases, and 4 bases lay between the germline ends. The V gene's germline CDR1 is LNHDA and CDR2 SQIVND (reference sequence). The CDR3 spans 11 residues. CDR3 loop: CASRKQETQYF. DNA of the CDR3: TGTGCCAGTAGAAAACAAGAGACCCAGTACTTC.

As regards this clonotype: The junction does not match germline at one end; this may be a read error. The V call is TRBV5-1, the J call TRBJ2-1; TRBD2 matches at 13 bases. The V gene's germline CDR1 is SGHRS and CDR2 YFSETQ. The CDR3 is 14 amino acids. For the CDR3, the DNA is TGCGCCAGCAGCTCTTCAGGACTAGCGGGGGTCCTTGTCTTC. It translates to CASSSSGLAGVLVF.

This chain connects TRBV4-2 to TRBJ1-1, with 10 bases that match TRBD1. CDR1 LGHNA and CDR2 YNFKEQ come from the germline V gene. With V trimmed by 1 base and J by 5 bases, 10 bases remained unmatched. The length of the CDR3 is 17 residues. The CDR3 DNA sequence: TGTGCCAGCAGCCAAGCGGGACAGGGGTTCGTGGGAACTGAAGCTTTCTTT. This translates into CASSQAGQGFVGTEAFF.

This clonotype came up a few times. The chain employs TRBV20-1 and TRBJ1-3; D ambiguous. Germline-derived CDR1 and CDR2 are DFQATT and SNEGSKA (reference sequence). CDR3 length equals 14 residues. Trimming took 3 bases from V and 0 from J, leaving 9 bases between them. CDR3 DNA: TGCAGTGCTAGTGGTCTCAACTCTGGAAACACCATATATTTT. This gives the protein CSASGLNSGNTIYF.

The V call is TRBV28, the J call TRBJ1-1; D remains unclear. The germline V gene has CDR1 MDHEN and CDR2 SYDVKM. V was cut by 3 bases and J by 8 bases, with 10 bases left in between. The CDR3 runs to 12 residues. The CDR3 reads CASSFQDAEAFF. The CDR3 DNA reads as TGTGCCAGCAGTTTCCAGGACGCAGAAGCTTTCTTT.

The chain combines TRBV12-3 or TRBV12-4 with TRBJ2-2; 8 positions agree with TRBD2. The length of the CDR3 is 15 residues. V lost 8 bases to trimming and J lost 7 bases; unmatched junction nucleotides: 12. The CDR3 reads CASSRGAAGVGELFF. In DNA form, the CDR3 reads TGTGCCAGCTCAAGGGGGGCAGCGGGAGTCGGGGAGCTGTTTTTT.

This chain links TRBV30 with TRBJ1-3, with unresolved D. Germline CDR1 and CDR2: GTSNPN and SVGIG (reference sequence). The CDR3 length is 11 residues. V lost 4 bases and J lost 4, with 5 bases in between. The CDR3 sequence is CAWMVGNTIYF. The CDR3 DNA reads TGTGCCTGGATGGTGGGAAACACCATATATTTT.